This record looks at one T cell receptor beta chain sequence and its context. This clone was detected a few times. Its antigen is unknown. The input lacks base qualities; no much larger clone sits a single base away. The germline ends are 18 bases apart after V is trimmed by 2 bases and J by 1 base. The CDR3, cysteine through phenylalanine, is 17 amino acids long. The kept DNA is CDR3 alone, 51 bases in frame from the first base. CDR1 SGHRS and CDR2 YFSETQ are derived from the germline V gene. Using the deep immunoSEQ assay, multiplex PCR amplified TCR CDR3 regions from genomic DNA. Extracted genomic DNA from each cell subset was distributed evenly across all wells of several immunoSEQ 96-well plates, and each plate was treated as a replicate. For sorted subsets, each replicate PCR was loaded with approximately 190 ng genomic DNA, equivalent to 25,000 to 35,000 T cell genomes. The purified libraries were quantified using a Qubit 3.0 fluorometer, sized with a Bioanalyzer 2100, and then quantified again using the KAPA Library Quantification kit. Each immunoSEQ 96-well plate was sequenced on its own single-read 150-cycle Illumina NextSeq 550 flow cell. Concerning the study's data processing: Because the immunoSEQ output held only junctional sequences and lacked quality scores, the filtering could not match the filtering applied to full-length reads. To assign V/J genes and CDR3, sequences were annotated using PyIR, a Python wrapper for IgBLAST v1.9, with IMGT germline references. Reads were filtered out if the reads had weak V/J assignments (E-value above 1e-6), no CDR3, stop codons, out-of-frame junctions, or ambiguous translated residues. V3J clonotypes were defined by identical inferred V gene, J gene, and CDR3 amino acid sequence. The percentage overlap between two repertoires was calculated by dividing the number of shared unique clonotypes by the size of the smaller repertoire. RTK rarefaction, the Chao1 estimator, and Recon v2.1 estimates of unobserved clonotypes were used to assess repertoire richness. For all TCRbeta clonotypes obtained by the gDNA method from a handful of donors, generation probabilities were computed with OLGA. TCRdb mirrors the immuneACCESS table, restricted to in-frame sequences. Some clones are absent from its copies; in checked studies, under half trace to an unresolved V gene, and the reason for the others is unknown. For V, J and clone size, that table is used; D and trimming come from the DNA. Here the sample has under 1,100,000 clones; about 76% occur a single time. The ten largest clones represent 1.4% to 1.5% of the sample.

This entry belongs to a study of shared clonotypes between healthy human individuals (dated by TCRdb to about 2020). Broadly, across the study: The cohort included a few men and two women between 18 and 49 years of age. Leukapheresis yielded between about 0.94 and 8.9 billion PBMCs per donor. For each donor, CD4 naive and CD4 memory were each given three plates, CD8 naive was given two plates, and CD8 memory was given one plate. To increase sequencing depth and limit assay-specific biases, TCR repertoire library preparation and sequencing were carried out by different laboratories using diverse techniques. To estimate repertoire size and how much clonotypes are shared between individuals, the study performed deep sequencing of blood TCR repertoires from roughly five healthy adults.

General findings and caveats noted by the study authors: Compared with non-shared clonotypes, the clonotypes found in all four sorted-subset donors had higher generation probabilities. Around 5% of naive CD4, approximately 3.7% of naive CD8, roughly 2.4% of memory CD4, and around 0.4% of memory CD8 clonotypes were shared across several donors. Based on pairwise subsampling, the degree of clonotype sharing among donors was expected to be affected by sequencing depth. Naive subsets generally had larger estimated clonotype richness than memory subsets did. Incomplete sequencing was indicated by rarefaction of sorted-subset datasets, despite the large sequencing depth. The small number of donors limited the genetic and exposure-history diversity represented. Only blood was sampled, and tissue TCR repertoires likely differ from those in blood.

Healthy HIV-negative adults with no recently reported acute infections or vaccinations were included as donors. Every donor was a Caucasian adult residing in Nashville, Tennessee, USA. CD4+ T cells were enriched by magnetic negative selection, after which naive cells were positively selected on CD45RA and the negative fraction was taken as the memory subset. Blood was collected by leukapheresis, and PBMCs were isolated by Ficoll-Histopaque density gradient centrifugation and then cryopreserved in liquid nitrogen vapor phase. Analytical flow cytometry was used to check the purity and quantity of every magnetically sorted T cell population. Genomic DNA was isolated from every sorted fraction and measured by UV absorbance on a Nanodrop 2000c.

Sequencing was performed on memory CD4+ T cells sorted from blood. What the cell subset or site label conveys for this sample: CD45RA-negative fraction. Here the chain combines TRBV5-1 and TRBJ2-5, with TRBD2 tentatively as D gene (5 bases match). The sequence came from a man aged 18 to 35 in good health. The DNA sequence follows: TGCGCCAGCAGCTTAAACCCCATAGCGCCTAGCCAAGAGACCCAGTACTTC. Translated, this gives CASSLNPIAPSQETQYF.